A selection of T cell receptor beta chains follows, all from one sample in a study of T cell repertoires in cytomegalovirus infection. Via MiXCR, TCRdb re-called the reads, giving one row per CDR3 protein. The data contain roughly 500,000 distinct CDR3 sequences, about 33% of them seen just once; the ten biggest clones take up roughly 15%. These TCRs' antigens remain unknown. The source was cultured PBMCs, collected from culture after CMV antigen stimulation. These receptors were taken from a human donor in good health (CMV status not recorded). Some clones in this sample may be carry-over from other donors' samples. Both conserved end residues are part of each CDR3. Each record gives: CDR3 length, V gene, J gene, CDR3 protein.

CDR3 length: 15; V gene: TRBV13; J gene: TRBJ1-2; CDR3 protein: CASSLHGQVNYGYTF
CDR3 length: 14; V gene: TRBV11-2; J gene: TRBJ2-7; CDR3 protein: CASSLGLAVYEQYF
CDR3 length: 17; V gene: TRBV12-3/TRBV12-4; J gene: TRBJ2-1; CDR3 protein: CASSFAGPSGRAGEQFF
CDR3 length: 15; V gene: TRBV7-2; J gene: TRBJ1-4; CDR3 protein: CASSSPTGHGEKLFF
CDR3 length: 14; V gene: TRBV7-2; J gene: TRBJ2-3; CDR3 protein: CASSRPSEADTQYF
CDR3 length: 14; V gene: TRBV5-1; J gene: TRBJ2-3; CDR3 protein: CASSFGTSENTQYF
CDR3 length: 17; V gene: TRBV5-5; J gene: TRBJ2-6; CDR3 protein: CASSLRQGLPGANVLTF
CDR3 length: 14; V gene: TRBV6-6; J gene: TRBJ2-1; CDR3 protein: CASSPPTSGNEQFF
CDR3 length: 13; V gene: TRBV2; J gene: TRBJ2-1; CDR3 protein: CASRPEAGNEQFF
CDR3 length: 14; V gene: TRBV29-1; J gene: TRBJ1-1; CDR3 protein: CSAAQSGGGTEAFF
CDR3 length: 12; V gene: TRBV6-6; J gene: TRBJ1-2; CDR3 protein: CASSYANYGYTF
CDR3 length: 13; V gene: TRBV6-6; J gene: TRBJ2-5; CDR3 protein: CASSPEKRETQYF
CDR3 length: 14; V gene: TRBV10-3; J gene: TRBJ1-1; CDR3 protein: CASQEGRGNTEAFF
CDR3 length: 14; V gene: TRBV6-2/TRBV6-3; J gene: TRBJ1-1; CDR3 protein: CASSYKGLNTEAFF
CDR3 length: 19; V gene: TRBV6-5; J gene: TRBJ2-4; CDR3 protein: CASSYSSDRKEIAKNIQYF
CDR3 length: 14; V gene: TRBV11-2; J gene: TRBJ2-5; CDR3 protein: CASSPVSEQETQYF
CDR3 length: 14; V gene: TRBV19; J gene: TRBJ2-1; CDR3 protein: CASSISISYNEQFF
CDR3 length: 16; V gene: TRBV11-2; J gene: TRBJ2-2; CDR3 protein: CASSSRGQGYTGELFF
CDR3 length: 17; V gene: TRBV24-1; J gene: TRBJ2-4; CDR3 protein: CATLRGHYRPISDIQYF
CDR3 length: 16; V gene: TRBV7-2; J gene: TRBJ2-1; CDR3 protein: CASSFEDYFSYNEQFF
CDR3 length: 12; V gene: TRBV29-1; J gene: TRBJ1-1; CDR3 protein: CSALAGGDEAFF
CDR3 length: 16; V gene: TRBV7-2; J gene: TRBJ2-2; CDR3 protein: CASSHPRGTNTGELFF
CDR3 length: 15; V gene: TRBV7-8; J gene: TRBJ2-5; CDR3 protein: CASSLNTGARETQYF
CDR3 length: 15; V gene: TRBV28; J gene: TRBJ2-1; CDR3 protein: CASFSGRRPYNEQFF
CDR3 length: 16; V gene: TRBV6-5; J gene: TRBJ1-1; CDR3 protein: CASSYYSGSMNTEAFF
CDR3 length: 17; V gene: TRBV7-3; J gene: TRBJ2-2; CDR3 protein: CASSSISGQPYTGELFF
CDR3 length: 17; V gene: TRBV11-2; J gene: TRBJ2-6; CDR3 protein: CASSLDRTNSGANVLTF
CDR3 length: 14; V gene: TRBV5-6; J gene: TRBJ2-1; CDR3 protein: CASSLRQGKNEQFF
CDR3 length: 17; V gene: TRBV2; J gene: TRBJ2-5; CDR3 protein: CASSERSSGRSQETQYF
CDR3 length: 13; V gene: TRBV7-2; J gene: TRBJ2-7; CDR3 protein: CASSPDRGYEQYF
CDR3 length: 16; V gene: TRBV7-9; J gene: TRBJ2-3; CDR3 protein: CASSLKGDRTTDTQYF
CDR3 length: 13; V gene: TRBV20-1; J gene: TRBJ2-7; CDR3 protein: CSAPGRGSYEQYF
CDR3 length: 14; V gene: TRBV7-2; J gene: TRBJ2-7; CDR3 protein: CASSLGPDPYEQYF
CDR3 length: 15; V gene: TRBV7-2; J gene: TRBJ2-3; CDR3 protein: CASTQTGTSTDTQYF
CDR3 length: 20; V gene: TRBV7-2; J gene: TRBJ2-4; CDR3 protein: CASSTQGLAGGPAAKNIQYF
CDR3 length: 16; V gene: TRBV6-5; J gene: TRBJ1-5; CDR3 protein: CASSSYDRGDNQPQHF
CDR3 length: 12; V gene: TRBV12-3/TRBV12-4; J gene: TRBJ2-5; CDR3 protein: CASSRGPRTQYF
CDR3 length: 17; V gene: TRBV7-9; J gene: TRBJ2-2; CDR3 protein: CASSSLASGANTGELFF
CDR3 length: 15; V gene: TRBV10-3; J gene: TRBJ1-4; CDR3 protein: CAISEPEGGNEKLFF
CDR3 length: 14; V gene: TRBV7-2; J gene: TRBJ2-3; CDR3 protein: CASSTSGPPDTQYF
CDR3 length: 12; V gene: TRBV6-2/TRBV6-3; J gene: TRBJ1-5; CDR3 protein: CASNESPQPQHF
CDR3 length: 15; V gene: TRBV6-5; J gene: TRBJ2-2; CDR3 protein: CASSSASGISGELFF
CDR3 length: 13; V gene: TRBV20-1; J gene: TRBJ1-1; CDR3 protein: CSARRTSRRGAFF
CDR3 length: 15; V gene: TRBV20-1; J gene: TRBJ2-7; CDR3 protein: CSAREDTSGAYEQYF
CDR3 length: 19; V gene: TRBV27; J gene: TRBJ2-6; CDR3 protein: CASSSPGGPLFGGANVLTF
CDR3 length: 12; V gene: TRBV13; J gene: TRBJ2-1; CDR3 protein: CASSSRTNEQFF
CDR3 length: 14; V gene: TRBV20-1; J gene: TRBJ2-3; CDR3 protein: CSASPPVSGDTQYF
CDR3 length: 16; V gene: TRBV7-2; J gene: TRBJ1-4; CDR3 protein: CASSLRTAATNEKLFF
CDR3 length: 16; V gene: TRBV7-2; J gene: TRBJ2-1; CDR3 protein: CASSLASRREFNEQFF
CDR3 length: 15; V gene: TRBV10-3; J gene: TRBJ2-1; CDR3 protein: CAISKETSGRNEQFF
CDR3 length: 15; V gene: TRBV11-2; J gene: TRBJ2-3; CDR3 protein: CASSFSPGLADTQYF
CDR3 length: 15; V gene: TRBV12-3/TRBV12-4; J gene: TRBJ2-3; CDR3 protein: CASVVAGGFGDTQYF
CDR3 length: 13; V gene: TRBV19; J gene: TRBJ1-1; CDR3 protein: CASKGRGSTEAFF
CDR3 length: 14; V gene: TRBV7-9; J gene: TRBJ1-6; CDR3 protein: CASSFDRYNSPLHF
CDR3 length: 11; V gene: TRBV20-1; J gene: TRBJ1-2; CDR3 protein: CSARTDYGYTF